This T cell receptor (beta chain) was documented in a study of T cell changes during pregnancy in multiple sclerosis (dated by TCRdb to between 2018 and 2021). General notes on the study: The study examined how the T cell repertoire changed over the course of pregnancy in women with multiple sclerosis.

Libraries were constructed by the immunoSEQ multiplex PCR assay. TCRdb holds this immuneACCESS table with in-frame rearrangements only. Some clones are missing; in checked studies, unresolved V genes explain under half, and the rest has no known cause. This sample is represented by some 51,000 clones; approximately 94% of them were singletons. Around 4% of the sample rests with the top ten. To note about this clone: It has no known antigen specificity. No much larger clonotype is one base removed from it; base qualities were not supplied.

Sequencing used CD8+ T cells from peripheral blood mononuclear cells, obtained in the first trimester of pregnancy. The origin of this receptor is a female donor with multiple sclerosis, enrolled in a pregnancy study.

The DNA sequence is TGTGCCAGCAGCCCGATAGCGGGGGTGCCCTACGAGCAGTACTTC. Its protein reads: CASSPIAGVPYEQYF. This receptor chain uses TRBV7-2 and TRBJ2-7; 9 bases in the junction line up with TRBD2. Trimming removed 5 bases from V and 2 bases from J; the gene matches leave 7 bases unexplained. From its cysteine to its phenylalanine, the CDR3 spans 15 amino acids. Just the 45-base CDR3 DNA is kept, in frame starting at base 1. CDR1 and CDR2 are read off the germline V gene as SGHTA and FQGNSA.